The clone carrying this T cell receptor (beta chain) was seen repeatedly, ten times or more. Its antigen remains unidentified. TCRdb re-derived calls from the multiplex PCR reads in MiXCR, one entry per CDR3 protein. The sample carries 150,000 to 200,000 distinct CDR3 sequences, 30% to 35% recorded once. This specimen comes from a study of breast tumors, draining lymph nodes, adjacent tissues. Notes on the study in general: The data were judged consistent with most tumor T cells coming from lymph node and expanding in tumor.

The lymph nodes were axillary draining lymph nodes from breast cancer patients. The CDR3 runs to 14 residues. Trimming stripped 0 bases from V and 6 bases from J, with 10 bases between. Looked up from germline, CDR1 is SGHKS and CDR2 is YYEKEE (reference sequence). This TCR came from a female donor with breast cancer. Some clones in this sample may be carry-over from other donors' samples. The chain uses TRBV5-5 and TRBJ2-1; a weak D match, TRBD2 (6 bases). The specimen was axillary lymph node tissue. The CDR3 protein is CASSLVGGFNEQFF. Here the CDR3 DNA reads TGTGCCAGCAGCTTGGTGGGGGGTTTCAATGAGCAGTTCTTC.